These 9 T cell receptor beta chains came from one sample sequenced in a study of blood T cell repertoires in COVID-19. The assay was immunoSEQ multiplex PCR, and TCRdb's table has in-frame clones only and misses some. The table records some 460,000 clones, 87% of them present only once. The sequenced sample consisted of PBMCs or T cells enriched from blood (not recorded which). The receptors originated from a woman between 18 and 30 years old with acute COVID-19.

The CDR3 region has the DNA TGTGCCAGCAGCCAGCAGACAGGGCCAAAAGCTTTCTTT. Amino acid sequence: CASSQQTGPKAFF. The rearrangement joins TRBV3-1 (or the pseudogene TRBV3-2) to TRBJ1-1; 7 positions match TRBD1. CDR3 length: 13 residues. Losses at the gene ends were 3 bases for V and 9 bases for J; bases not matched to a gene: 7. Looked up from germline, CDR1 is LGHDT and CDR2 is YNNKEL (reference sequence).

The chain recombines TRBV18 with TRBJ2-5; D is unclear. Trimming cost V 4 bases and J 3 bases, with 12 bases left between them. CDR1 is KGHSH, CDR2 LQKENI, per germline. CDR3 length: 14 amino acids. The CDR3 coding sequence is TGTGCCAGCTCACAAAATACACGGGAAGAGACCCAGTACTTC. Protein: CASSQNTREETQYF.

CDR3 loop: CASSLSGRSEKLFF. The CDR3 DNA reads as TGCGCCAGCAGCTTGTCAGGGAGGAGTGAAAAACTGTTTTTT. The chain combines TRBV5-1 with TRBJ1-4, with D maybe TRBD1 (5 bases). The CDR3 consists of 14 residues. V gave up 1 base and J gave up 7 bases, with 11 bases separating them. The germline CDR1 and CDR2 sequences are SGHRS and YFSETQ.

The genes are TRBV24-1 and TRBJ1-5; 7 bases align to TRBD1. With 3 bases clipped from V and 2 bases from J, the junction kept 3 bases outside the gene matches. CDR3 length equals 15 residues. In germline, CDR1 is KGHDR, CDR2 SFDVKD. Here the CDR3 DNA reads TGTGCCACCAGTGATGCAGGGGGTGGCAATCAGCCCCAGCATTTT. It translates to CATSDAGGGNQPQHF.

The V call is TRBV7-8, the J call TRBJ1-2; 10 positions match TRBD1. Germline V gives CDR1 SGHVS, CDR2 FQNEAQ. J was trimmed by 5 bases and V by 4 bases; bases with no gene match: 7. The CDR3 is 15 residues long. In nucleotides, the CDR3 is TGTGCCAGCAGCTCAGGACAGGGGGTACGGTATGGCTACACCTTC. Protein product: CASSSGQGVRYGYTF.

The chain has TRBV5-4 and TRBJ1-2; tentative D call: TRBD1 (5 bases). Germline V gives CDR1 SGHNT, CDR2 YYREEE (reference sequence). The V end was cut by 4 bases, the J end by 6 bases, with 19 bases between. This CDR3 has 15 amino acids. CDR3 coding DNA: TGTGCCAGCAGCGCGATCCTCGCCCGGGGGGATGGCTACACCTTC. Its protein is CASSAILARGDGYTF. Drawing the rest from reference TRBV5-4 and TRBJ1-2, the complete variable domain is ETGVTQSPTHLIKTRGQQVTLRCSSQSGHNTVSWYQQALGQGPQFIFQYYREEENGRGNFPPRFSGLQFPNYSSELNVNALELDDSALYLCASSAILARGDGYTFGSGTRLTVV.

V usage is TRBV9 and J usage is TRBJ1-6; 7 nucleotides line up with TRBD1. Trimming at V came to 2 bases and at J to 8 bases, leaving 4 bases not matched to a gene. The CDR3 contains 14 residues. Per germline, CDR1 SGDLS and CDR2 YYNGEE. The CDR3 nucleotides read TGTGCCAGCAGCGTTACCGGGACAGATTCACCCCTCCACTTT. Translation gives CASSVTGTDSPLHF.

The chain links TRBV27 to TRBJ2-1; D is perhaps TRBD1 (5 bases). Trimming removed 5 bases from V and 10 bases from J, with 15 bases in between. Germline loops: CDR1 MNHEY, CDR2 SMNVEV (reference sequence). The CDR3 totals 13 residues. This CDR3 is CASSPQGSGEQFF. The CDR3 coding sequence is TGTGCCAGCAGTCCTCAAGGGTCAGGGGAGCAGTTCTTC.

CDR3 region: CASSYGGAHTGELFF. The CDR3 DNA is TGTGCCAGCAGTTACGGGGGGGCGCACACCGGGGAGCTGTTTTTT. This sequence joins TRBV6-2 or TRBV6-3 and TRBJ2-2; D is possibly TRBD2 (7 bases). V dropped 2 bases and J dropped 3 bases, with 10 bases sitting between them. Germline CDR1 reads MNHEY; CDR2 reads SVGEGT. The length of the CDR3 is 15 residues.